This T cell receptor (beta chain) was recovered during a study of cytotoxic CD8 clonotypes in ibrutinib-treated CLL. TCRdb keeps only in-frame clones here, not all; method: immunoSEQ multiplex PCR. The data contain about 140,000 clones, about 84% of them singletons. The CDR3 totals 12 residues. CDR1 SQVTM and CDR2 ANQGSEA come from the germline V gene. The V end lost 4 bases, the J end lost 0 bases, and 6 bases lay between the germline ends. Libraries of TCR beta were made from 2 to 2.5 micrograms of genomic DNA that came from cryopreserved PBMCs. The chain carries TRBV29-1 and TRBJ2-5; D is unresolved. This sequence originates from a human donor with chronic lymphocytic leukemia. The sample was PBMCs, taken after 36 months of ibrutinib treatment. CDR3 sequence reads: CSVGGYQETQYF. CDR3 coding DNA: TGCAGCGTTGGCGGATACCAAGAGACCCAGTACTTC.